The 21 T cell receptor beta chains presented below share a single source sample, sequenced in a study of chemoradiotherapy in HPV16-positive cancers. The protocol was immunoSEQ multiplex PCR, while the TCRdb copy is restricted to in-frame clones and leaves out a portion. Among about 15,000 clones listed, about three quarters were seen once. The sequencing used tumor tissue, collected from a patient who underwent chemoradiotherapy. The receptors were gathered from a human donor with HPV-associated anogenital cancer.

V is TRBV6-6 and J is TRBJ2-7; D might be TRBD2 (7 bases). Trimming stripped 8 bases from V and 1 base from J, with 15 bases between. The length of the CDR3 is 14 residues. The germline V gene has CDR1 MNHNY and CDR2 SVGAGI (reference sequence). For the CDR3, the DNA is TGTGCCAGCTATTCCGGGGGGCTATCCTACGAGCAGTACTTC. It specifies CASYSGGLSYEQYF.

This rearrangement joins TRBV28 to TRBJ1-2, with D tentatively TRBD1 (6 bases). V was clipped by 5 bases and J by 6 bases, with 16 bases between them. CDR3 length: 14 residues. Germline V gene lookup returns CDR1 MDHEN and CDR2 SYDVKM. The CDR3: CASSPRTVNHGYTF. The CDR3 nucleotides read TGTGCCAGCAGTCCCCGGACAGTAAACCATGGCTACACCTTC.

This clone was detected once. The rearrangement joins TRBV29-1 to TRBJ2-3; the D gene is possibly TRBD1 (5 bases). The CDR3 totals 11 residues. The ends were cut back, 6 bases at V and 6 bases at J, with 10 bases in the middle. CDR1 is SQVTM and CDR2 is ANQGSEA in the germline V gene. The CDR3 loop is CSVPKGDTQYF. In DNA, the CDR3 is TGCAGCGTACCGAAGGGGGATACGCAGTATTTT.

This sequence joins TRBV10-3 and TRBJ1-1; D might be TRBD1 (6 bases). The V gene's germline CDR1 is ENHRY and CDR2 SYGVKD. V lost 7 bases and J lost 1, with 13 bases in between. CDR3 length: 14 amino acids. The CDR3 DNA reads TGTGCCATCAAAGGGGGACCCTCGAACACTGAAGCTTTCTTT. This gives the protein CAIKGGPSNTEAFF.

The chain links TRBV5-4 to TRBJ2-3; D unresolved. CDR1 and CDR2 (germline): SGHNT, YYREEE (reference sequence). Deletions cut 4 bases from V and 6 bases from J, with 9 bases between. CDR3 length: 12 amino acids. The CDR3 bases are TGTGCCAGCAGCATCGGAACGGATACGCAGTATTTT. Its translation is CASSIGTDTQYF. Variable domain in full (rest from reference TRBV5-4 and TRBJ2-3): ETGVTQSPTHLIKTRGQQVTLRCSSQSGHNTVSWYQQALGQGPQFIFQYYREEENGRGNFPPRFSGLQFPNYSSELNVNALELDDSALYLCASSIGTDTQYFGPGTRLTVL.

As to this clone: Other nucleotide sequences from this sample produce the same CDR3. This chain links TRBV5-1 with TRBJ2-7; D is uncertain. CDR1 and CDR2 (germline): SGHRS, YFSETQ. The germline V and J ends were trimmed by 3 bases and 3 bases, with 4 bases remaining between them. The CDR3 covers 11 residues. CDR3 region: CASSSSYEQYF. The CDR3 nucleotides are TGCGCCAGCAGCTCCAGCTACGAGCAGTACTTC.

There are a few counts of this clone. V usage is TRBV2 and J usage is TRBJ2-3, with D unresolved. The CDR3 contains 10 residues. V lost 6 bases, J lost 5 bases, and 3 bases lay in between. Germline lookup yields CDR1 SNHLY and CDR2 FYNNEI. CDR3 DNA: TGTGCCAGCAGCCTAGATACGCAGTATTTT. This gives the protein CASSLDTQYF.

The chain joins TRBV2 to TRBJ1-6, with D possibly being TRBD1 (5 bases). V was shortened by 5 bases and J by 7 bases, with 15 bases between the two germline ends. The CDR3 is 15 residues long. Germline V gene lookup returns CDR1 SNHLY and CDR2 FYNNEI. The CDR3 DNA is TGTGCCAGCAGTCGGGGGTTGACTAGGAATTCACCCCTCCACTTT. Translation: CASSRGLTRNSPLHF. Combining the CDR3 with reference TRBV2 and TRBJ1-6 gives the whole variable domain EPEVTQTPSHQVTQMGQEVILRCVPISNHLYFYWYRQILGQKVEFLVSFYNNEISEKSEIFDDQFSVERPDGSNFTLKIRSTKLEDSAMYFCASSRGLTRNSPLHFGNGTRLTVT.

This clone was detected only a few times. The chain couples TRBV9 to TRBJ2-1, with 7 nucleotides matching TRBD2. CDR1 is SGDLS and CDR2 is YYNGEE in the germline V gene. The CDR3 loop spans 13 amino acids. Germline trimming cut 3 bases from V and 3 bases from J; bases unmatched to any gene: 0. The CDR3 DNA reads as TGTGCCAGCAGCGGGACTAGCTACAATGAGCAGTTCTTC. Encoded protein: CASSGTSYNEQFF.

This rearrangement joins TRBV7-2 to TRBJ2-1; D not certain. CDR1 and CDR2 (germline): SGHTA, FQGNSA. V lost 1 base and J lost 6, with 7 bases in between. The CDR3 is made up of 13 amino acids. The CDR3 nucleotides are TGTGCCAGCAGCTTAGTACAGAGCAATGAGCAGTTCTTC. Its translation: CASSLVQSNEQFF. The complete variable domain, with remaining parts taken from reference TRBV7-2 and TRBJ2-1, reads GAGVSQSPSNKVTEKGKDVELRCDPISGHTALYWYRQSLGQGLEFLIYFQGNSAPDKSGLPSDRFSAERTGGSVSTLTIQRTQQEDSAVYLCASSLVQSNEQFFGPGTRLTVL.

The chain recombines TRBV11-2 with TRBJ2-6; 7 bases match TRBD1. Germline V gene sequence: CDR1 SGHAT, CDR2 FQNNGV. CDR3 length: 17 amino acids. The J segment lost 0 bases and the V segment lost 4 bases, leaving 6 bases of the junction unmatched. In DNA form, the CDR3 reads TGTGCCAGCAGCTCACGACAGGGTGACTCTGGGGCCAACGTCCTGACTTTC. Translating gives CASSSRQGDSGANVLTF.

V gene TRBV6-5 combines with J gene TRBJ2-3, with 7 bases identical to TRBD2. CDR3 length equals 12 residues. J was trimmed by 2 bases and V by 10 bases; bases with no gene match: 3. Germline V gives CDR1 MNHEY, CDR2 SVGAGI. For the CDR3, the DNA is TGTGCCACTAGCGGAGACACAGATACGCAGTATTTT. Protein: CATSGDTDTQYF.

To note about this clone: At the DNA level, this CDR3 is encoded by other sequences in the same sample as well. The gene calls are TRBV7-9 and TRBJ2-1; D is uncertain. The V gene's germline CDR1 is SEHNR and CDR2 FQNEAQ (reference sequence). CDR3 length equals 14 residues. The V end was cut by 5 bases, the J end by 4 bases, with 12 bases between. The CDR3 nucleotides read TGTGCCAGCAGCCCCCCGTTGCAGTACAATGAGCAGTTCTTC. Translating gives CASSPPLQYNEQFF.

The chain has TRBV5-1 and TRBJ2-7; 8 bases map to TRBD1. Germline V gene data show CDR1 as SGHRS and CDR2 as YFSETQ. V was pared by 2 bases and J by 7 bases, with 5 bases of the junction left unmatched. There are 13 residues in the CDR3. For the CDR3, the DNA is TGCGCCAGCAGCTTCGGACAGGGTAGGGAGCAGTACTTC. Translating it yields CASSFGQGREQYF.

The chain employs TRBV5-1 and TRBJ2-1; TRBD1 agrees at 8 bases. V lost 9 bases, J lost 3 bases, and 8 bases stayed unmatched. CDR1 SGHRS and CDR2 YFSETQ come from the germline V gene. This CDR3 spans 14 amino acids. CDR3 in DNA: TGCGCCACCTCTCAGGGGGCCGACTACAATGAGCAGTTCTTC. Protein sequence: CATSQGADYNEQFF.

This chain links TRBV10-3 with TRBJ2-2, with D unclear. Germline CDR1 and CDR2: ENHRY and SYGVKD. The CDR3 loop spans 12 amino acids. Trimming cost V 11 bases and J 0 bases, with 7 bases left between them. CDR3 sequence: CALLANTGELFF. CDR3 DNA: TGTGCCTTACTTGCGAACACCGGGGAGCTGTTTTTT.

This chain links TRBV18 with TRBJ2-5; D possibly corresponds to TRBD2 (5 bases). Germline-derived CDR1 and CDR2 are KGHSH and LQKENI. This CDR3 is 12 amino acids long. Trimming stripped 3 bases from V and 5 bases from J, with 7 bases between. The CDR3 sequence is CASSPGSETQYF. CDR3 in DNA: TGTGCCAGCTCACCGGGGAGTGAGACCCAGTACTTC.

The J gene is TRBJ2-7, the V gene TRBV2; tentative D call: TRBD1 (6 bases). Germline V gene sequence: CDR1 SNHLY, CDR2 FYNNEI. With 6 bases removed from V and 6 bases from J, the gap between germline ends came to 9 bases. The CDR3 extends over 11 amino acids. As DNA, the CDR3 is TGTGCCAGCAGGGGGGCGGTCGAGCAGTACTTC. Amino acid sequence: CASRGAVEQYF.

V and J are TRBV6-1 and TRBJ2-2; a weak D match, TRBD2 (5 bases). Germline V gene sequence: CDR1 MNHNS, CDR2 SASEGT. The V and J ends lost 0 bases and 5 bases respectively, with 16 bases between them. The CDR3 totals 17 residues. CDR3 in amino acids: CASSEALRWGATGELFF. The CDR3 DNA follows: TGTGCCAGCAGTGAAGCTTTAAGGTGGGGAGCAACCGGGGAGCTGTTTTTT.

A few counts support this clone. The J gene is TRBJ1-1, the V gene TRBV29-1; TRBD1 aligns across 9 bases. The ends lost 4 bases at V and 4 bases at J; junction bases unmatched: 4. Per germline, CDR1 SQVTM and CDR2 ANQGSEA. The length of the CDR3 is 13 residues. This CDR3 reads CSVVQGAGTEAFF. CDR3 nucleotide sequence: TGCAGCGTTGTACAGGGGGCTGGCACTGAAGCTTTCTTT.

Turning to this clone: Other DNA variants within this sample encode the same CDR3. The V and J genes are TRBV30 and TRBJ1-4; D is unclear. Germline V gives CDR1 GTSNPN, CDR2 SVGIG (reference sequence). Between the trimmed V and J ends, which lost 0 bases and 8 bases, there was a span of 7 bases. The CDR3 is 12 residues long. In DNA form, the CDR3 reads TGTGCCTGGAGTGTACTACGGGAAAAACTGTTTTTT. Residues: CAWSVLREKLFF.